A single sample gave rise to the 28 T cell receptor beta chains below, sequenced in a study of blood T cell repertoires in COVID-19. Sequencing used immunoSEQ multiplex PCR; TCRdb keeps in-frame clones, though not all of them. Seen here are roughly 380,000 clones, about 88% observed once, and the top ten hold about 3%. The sample was PBMCs or T cells enriched from blood (not recorded which). The origin of the receptors is a woman in her twenties or thirties who had recovered from COVID-19.

This chain links TRBV5-1 with TRBJ2-1; 8 bases are a match to TRBD2. The CDR3 loop spans 14 amino acids. V lost 4 bases to trimming and J lost 4 bases; unmatched junction nucleotides: 4. Germline V lookup: CDR1 SGHRS, CDR2 YFSETQ. CDR3: CASSITSGYNEQFF. The DNA of the CDR3 is TGCGCCAGCAGCATAACTAGCGGTTACAATGAGCAGTTCTTC.

The chain carries TRBV19 and TRBJ2-2; TRBD2 matches at 12 bases. Germline loops: CDR1 LNHDA, CDR2 SQIVND (reference sequence). V shed 2 bases, J shed 6 bases, and the junction held 10 bases outside the gene matches. This CDR3 has 18 amino acids. CDR3 sequence: CASSIPTSGSYWPGELFF. Here the CDR3 DNA reads TGTGCCAGTAGTATACCGACTAGCGGGAGTTATTGGCCCGGGGAGCTGTTTTTT.

This clone came up a few times. The chain carries TRBV28 and TRBJ1-1, with TRBD1 matching over 11 bases. The CDR3 runs 14 residues. V dropped 3 bases and J dropped 3; count of bases not matched to a gene: 0. Germline values: CDR1 MDHEN, CDR2 SYDVKM. The DNA of the CDR3 is TGTGCCAGCAGTTTGGGACAGGGGGACACTGAAGCTTTCTTT. Translating it yields CASSLGQGDTEAFF.

DNA of the CDR3: TGTGCCAGCACCTCCGGGGTTCGGGGGAACGAGCAGTACTTC. This sequence encodes CASTSGVRGNEQYF. The chain couples TRBV7-2 to TRBJ2-7; tentative D call: TRBD2 (6 bases). Germline V lookup: CDR1 SGHTA, CDR2 FQGNSA. This CDR3 is built from 14 residues. V lost 7 bases and J 5 bases, leaving 18 bases between the germline ends.

V and J are TRBV18 and TRBJ1-2, with 8 bases lining up with TRBD1. Germline V gene lookup returns CDR1 KGHSH and CDR2 LQKENI. The ends lost 1 base at V and 0 bases at J; junction bases unmatched: 7. This CDR3 region has 17 residues. CDR3 region: CASSPQETGDPNYGYTF. The CDR3 coding sequence is TGTGCCAGCTCACCACAGGAGACAGGGGACCCTAACTATGGCTACACCTTC.

This chain links TRBV2 with TRBJ2-5; D possibly corresponds to TRBD2 (6 bases). Trimming took 8 bases from V and 6 from J, leaving 16 bases between them. There are 13 residues in the CDR3. CDR1 and CDR2 (germline): SNHLY, FYNNEI. CDR3 sequence reads: CASVAGSPKTQYF. The DNA for the CDR3 is TGTGCCAGCGTGGCGGGGAGTCCGAAGACCCAGTACTTC. Looking up the rest from reference TRBV2 and TRBJ2-5 gives the full variable domain: EPEVTQTPSHQVTQMGQEVILRCVPISNHLYFYWYRQILGQKVEFLVSFYNNEISEKSEIFDDQFSVERPDGSNFTLKIRSTKLEDSAMYFCASVAGSPKTQYFGPGTRLLVL.

This clone came up once. This sequence joins TRBV18 and TRBJ1-2, with 7 bases that match TRBD1. V trimming: 2 bases; J trimming: 3 bases; junction bases outside the gene matches: 3. This CDR3 spans 14 amino acids. In germline, CDR1 is KGHSH, CDR2 LQKENI. The CDR3: CASSPSGTDYGYTF. In nucleotides, the CDR3 is TGTGCCAGCTCACCATCCGGGACAGACTATGGCTACACCTTC.

The genes are TRBV19 and TRBJ1-2, with a tentative D call TRBD1 (6 bases). The germline V gene has CDR1 LNHDA and CDR2 SQIVND (reference sequence). Trimming took 0 bases from V and 5 from J, leaving 13 bases between them. The CDR3 loop spans 15 amino acids. The CDR3 spells CASSIDRQGFYGYTF. For the CDR3, the DNA is TGTGCCAGTAGTATAGATCGTCAGGGGTTTTATGGCTACACCTTC.

The rearrangement links TRBV3-1 (or the pseudogene TRBV3-2) to TRBJ2-3, with 11 nucleotides matching TRBD2. The V segment lost 4 bases and the J segment 3 bases; nucleotides outside the gene matches: 6. The CDR3 totals 16 residues. Germline CDR1 LGHDT, CDR2 YNNKEL (reference sequence). CDR3 region: CASSLIAGGGTDTQYF. CDR3 bases: TGTGCCAGCAGCCTTATAGCGGGAGGGGGGACAGATACGCAGTATTTT.

On this clone itself: At one end, the junction sequence differs from germline, possibly due to a read error. This rearrangement joins TRBV10-3 to TRBJ1-6; D remains ambiguous. CDR3 length: 12 amino acids. Germline V CDR1 and CDR2: ENHRY, SYGVKD. The CDR3 loop is CAISESNAPTYF. The CDR3 nucleotides read TGTGCCATCAGTGAGTCGAATGCACCTACCTACTTT.

V gene TRBV5-4 combines with J gene TRBJ2-7, with 9 bases lining up with TRBD1. Germline values: CDR1 SGHNT, CDR2 YYREEE (reference sequence). This CDR3 spans 13 amino acids. V lost 6 bases to trimming and J lost 2 bases; unmatched junction nucleotides: 3. The CDR3 DNA reads TGTGCCAGCACCCGGGACAGGGCCTACGAGCAGTACTTC. The encoded protein is CASTRDRAYEQYF.

Remarks on this clone: Other DNA sequences in this sample translate to the same CDR3. The CDR3 nucleotides are TGTGCCAGCAGCTTCGACCGACAGGAAAATGAAAAACTGTTTTTT. This encodes CASSFDRQENEKLFF. This chain links TRBV7-9 with TRBJ1-4; D is possibly TRBD1 (6 bases). The ends were cut back, 3 bases at V and 5 bases at J, with 13 bases in the middle. The V gene's germline CDR1 is SEHNR and CDR2 FQNEAQ (reference sequence). The CDR3 is made up of 15 amino acids.

This chain uses TRBV4-1 with TRBJ1-1; possible D gene TRBD1, 6 bases. Trimming cost V 0 bases and J 0 bases, with 26 bases left between them. Germline CDR1 MGHRA, CDR2 YSYEKL. This CDR3 has 21 amino acids. As DNA, the CDR3 is TGCGCCAGCAGCCAAGATATCTCACTCCTGGACAGAAGCATTATGAACACTGAAGCTTTCTTT. This sequence encodes CASSQDISLLDRSIMNTEAFF.

DNA of the CDR3: TGTGCCAGCAGTTTATCCTCTACGGATGGCTACACCTTC. This translates into CASSLSSTDGYTF. The chain links TRBV28 to TRBJ1-2; D is ambiguous. V dropped 1 base and J dropped 6 bases, with 9 bases sitting between them. From germline, CDR1 is MDHEN and CDR2 SYDVKM. This CDR3 has 13 amino acids.

This rearrangement joins TRBV5-4 to TRBJ1-6; D is perhaps TRBD1 (5 bases). The CDR3 sequence is 15 residues long. V lost 4 bases and J lost 9, with 17 bases in between. The germline gives CDR1 SGHNT, CDR2 YYREEE (reference sequence). Here the CDR3 reads CASSAAGLVRSPLHF. CDR3 in DNA: TGTGCCAGCAGCGCCGCAGGGCTAGTGCGTTCACCCCTCCACTTT.

This sequence joins TRBV19 and TRBJ1-5; possible D gene TRBD1, 5 bases. Germline V gives CDR1 LNHDA, CDR2 SQIVND (reference sequence). V lost 1 base and J lost 7, with 11 bases in between. This CDR3 has 14 residues. The CDR3 loop reads CASSIGQLGQPQHF. The CDR3 coding sequence is TGTGCCAGTAGTATAGGACAGTTGGGGCAGCCCCAGCATTTT. Filled out from reference TRBV19 and TRBJ1-5, the complete variable domain reads DGGITQSPKYLFRKEGQNVTLSCEQNLNHDAMYWYRQDPGQGLRLIYYSQIVNDFQKGDIAEGYSVSREKKESFPLTVTSAQKNPTAFYLCASSIGQLGQPQHFGDGTRLSIL.

This chain uses TRBV11-2 with TRBJ2-5; 9 nucleotides match TRBD2. The CDR3 runs 16 residues. J was trimmed by 5 bases and V by 5 bases; bases with no gene match: 12. The V gene's germline CDR1 is SGHAT and CDR2 FQNNGV. CDR3 DNA: TGTGCCAGCAGCCCCCGACTAGCGGCAGATCCGGAGACCCAGTACTTC. Translated, it gives CASSPRLAADPETQYF. Supplemented by reference TRBV11-2 and TRBJ2-5, the full variable domain reads EAGVAQSPRYKIIEKRQSVAFWCNPISGHATLYWYQQILGQGPKLLIQFQNNGVVDDSQLPKDRFSAERLKGVDSTLKIQPAKLEDSAVYLCASSPRLAADPETQYFGPGTRLLVL.

V is TRBV9 and J is TRBJ1-5; the match to TRBD1 covers 9 bases. The V gene's germline CDR1 is SGDLS and CDR2 YYNGEE. J gave up 4 bases and V 4 bases, and 6 bases lay outside the gene matches. The length of the CDR3 is 15 residues. CDR3 sequence reads: CASSPGTGKNQPQHF. CDR3 DNA: TGTGCCAGCAGCCCAGGGACAGGGAAGAATCAGCCCCAGCATTTT.

The chain employs TRBV7-8 and TRBJ1-1; D gene uncertain. Germline-derived CDR1 and CDR2 are SGHVS and FQNEAQ. The V gene lost 2 bases and the J gene lost 1 base, with 8 bases spanning the gap. The CDR3 is 14 amino acids. The CDR3 DNA is TGTGCCAGCAGCTTACGAGCGCCGAACACTGAAGCTTTCTTT. Translating gives CASSLRAPNTEAFF.

The chain joins TRBV15 to TRBJ2-1; 11 bases match TRBD2. CDR1 and CDR2 (germline): LNHNV, YYDKDF (reference sequence). This CDR3 is 15 amino acids long. The junction had 3 bases not matched to a gene; V was cut back by 0 bases and J by 8 bases. As DNA, the CDR3 is TGTGCCACCAGCAGAGATAGCGGGAGGGTCTATGAGCAGTTCTTC. Its protein is CATSRDSGRVYEQFF.

The V call is TRBV9, the J call TRBJ2-3; 8 nucleotides line up with TRBD2. This CDR3 has 14 amino acids. CDR1 SGDLS and CDR2 YYNGEE come from the germline V gene. V lost 6 bases to trimming and J lost 5 bases; unmatched junction nucleotides: 8. The CDR3 DNA reads as TGTGCCAGCAATGGCGGGGGGCCTGGAGATACGCAGTATTTT. Protein sequence: CASNGGGPGDTQYF.

The CDR3 loop reads CASSLGGQENQPQHF. The DNA of the CDR3 is TGTGCCAGCAGCTTAGGGGGCCAGGAAAATCAGCCCCAGCATTTT. The chain couples TRBV7-9 to TRBJ1-5; D is perhaps TRBD1 (5 bases). Germline V gene lookup returns CDR1 SEHNR and CDR2 FQNEAQ (reference sequence). Trimming took 1 base from V and 4 from J, leaving 11 bases between them. The CDR3 loop spans 15 amino acids. The full variable domain, its missing parts supplied by reference TRBV7-9 and TRBJ1-5, is DTGVSQNPRHKITKRGQNVTFRCDPISEHNRLYWYRQTLGQGPEFLTYFQNEAQLEKSRLLSDRFSAERPKGSFSTLEIQRTEQGDSAMYLCASSLGGQENQPQHFGDGTRLSIL.

The CDR3 reads CASSQERGYSGYTF. The CDR3 nucleotides read TGCGCCAGCAGCCAAGAAAGGGGGTACAGTGGCTACACCTTC. The gene calls are TRBV4-1 and TRBJ1-2, with a tentative D call TRBD1 (6 bases). V lost 0 bases and J lost 7, with 12 bases in between. The CDR3 is made up of 14 amino acids. Per germline, CDR1 MGHRA and CDR2 YSYEKL.

J is TRBJ1-3 and V is TRBV15, with a tentative D call TRBD1 (5 bases). V was trimmed by 0 bases and J by 4 bases, leaving 10 bases between them. The CDR3 is 15 amino acids. The germline V gene has CDR1 LNHNV and CDR2 YYDKDF (reference sequence). CDR3: CATSRDKGNGNTIYF. The CDR3 DNA reads TGTGCCACCAGCAGAGATAAGGGGAACGGAAACACCATATATTTT.

The DNA of the CDR3 is TGTGCCAGCAGGTCCACAGGGGCGGACACTGAAGCTTTCTTT. Translating it yields CASRSTGADTEAFF. The rearrangement joins TRBV7-9 to TRBJ1-1; the match to TRBD1 covers 7 bases. This CDR3 has 14 amino acids. The junction had 7 bases not matched to a gene; V was cut back by 6 bases and J by 3 bases. Germline V gene sequence: CDR1 SEHNR, CDR2 FQNEAQ (reference sequence).

The CDR3 region has the DNA TGTGCCAGTAGCGACCCCCTCGAACTAGCGGGGAATGAGCAGTTCTTC. It is translated as CASSDPLELAGNEQFF. The J gene is TRBJ2-1, the V gene TRBV19; the match to TRBD2 covers 10 bases. V lost 6 bases, J lost 7 bases, and 12 bases stayed unmatched. The CDR3 has 16 amino acids. CDR1 is LNHDA, CDR2 SQIVND, per germline (reference sequence).

The CDR3 spells CASMVDGAGGYTF. CDR3 sequence (DNA): TGTGCCAGCATGGTGGATGGGGCCGGGGGCTACACCTTC. The chain links TRBV2 to TRBJ1-2, with D maybe TRBD1 (5 bases). V gave up 7 bases and J gave up 8 bases, with 17 bases separating them. The CDR3 totals 13 residues. The germline CDR1 and CDR2 sequences are SNHLY and FYNNEI. The complete variable domain, with remaining parts taken from reference TRBV2 and TRBJ1-2, reads EPEVTQTPSHQVTQMGQEVILRCVPISNHLYFYWYRQILGQKVEFLVSFYNNEISEKSEIFDDQFSVERPDGSNFTLKIRSTKLEDSAMYFCASMVDGAGGYTFGSGTRLTVV.

J is TRBJ2-2 and V is TRBV11-3; a possible D gene is TRBD2 (6 bases). V dropped 5 bases and J dropped 5 bases, with 12 bases sitting between them. The germline CDR1 and CDR2 sequences are SGHNT and YENEEA. This CDR3 is built from 14 residues. The CDR3 loop reads CASSAGLTTGELFF. The CDR3 region has the DNA TGTGCCAGCAGCGCGGGACTCACAACCGGGGAGCTGTTTTTT.